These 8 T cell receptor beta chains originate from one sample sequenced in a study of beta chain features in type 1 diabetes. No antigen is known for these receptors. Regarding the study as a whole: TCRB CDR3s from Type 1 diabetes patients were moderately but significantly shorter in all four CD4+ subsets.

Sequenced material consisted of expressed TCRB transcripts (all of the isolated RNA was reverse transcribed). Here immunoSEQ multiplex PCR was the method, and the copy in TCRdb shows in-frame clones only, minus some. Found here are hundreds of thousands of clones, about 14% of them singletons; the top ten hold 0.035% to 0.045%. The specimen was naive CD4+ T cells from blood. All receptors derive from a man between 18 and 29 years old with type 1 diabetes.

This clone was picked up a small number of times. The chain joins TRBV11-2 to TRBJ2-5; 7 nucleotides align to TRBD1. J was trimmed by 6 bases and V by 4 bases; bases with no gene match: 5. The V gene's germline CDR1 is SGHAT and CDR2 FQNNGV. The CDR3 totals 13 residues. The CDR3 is CASSSDREQTQYF. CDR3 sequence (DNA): TGTGCCAGCAGCTCCGACAGGGAGCAGACCCAGTACTTC.

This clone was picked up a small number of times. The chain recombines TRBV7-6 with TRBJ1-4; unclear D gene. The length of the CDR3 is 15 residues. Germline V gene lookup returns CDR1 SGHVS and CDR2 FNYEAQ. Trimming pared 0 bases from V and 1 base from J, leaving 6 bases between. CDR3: CASSLAPQTNEKLFF. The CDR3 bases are TGTGCCAGCAGCTTAGCACCTCAAACTAATGAAAAACTGTTTTTT.

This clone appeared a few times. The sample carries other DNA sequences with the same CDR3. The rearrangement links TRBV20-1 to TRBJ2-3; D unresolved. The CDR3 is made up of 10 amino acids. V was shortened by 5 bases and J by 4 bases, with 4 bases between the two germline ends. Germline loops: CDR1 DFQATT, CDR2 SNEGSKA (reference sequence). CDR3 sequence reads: CSAEADTQYF. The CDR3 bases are TGCAGTGCTGAGGCAGATACGCAGTATTTT.

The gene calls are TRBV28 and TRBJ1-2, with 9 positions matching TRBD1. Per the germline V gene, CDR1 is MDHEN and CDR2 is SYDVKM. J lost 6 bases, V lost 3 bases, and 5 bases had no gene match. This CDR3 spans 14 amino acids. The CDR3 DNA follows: TGTGCCAGCAGTTTCGACAGGGGGACGGATGGCTACACCTTC. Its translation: CASSFDRGTDGYTF.

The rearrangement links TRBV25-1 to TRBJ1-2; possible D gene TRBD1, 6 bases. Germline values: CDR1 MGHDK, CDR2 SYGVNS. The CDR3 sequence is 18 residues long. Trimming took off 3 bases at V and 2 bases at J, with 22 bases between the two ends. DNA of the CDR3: TGTGCCAGCAGTGATTCGCCGGGACAAGTTTTTGGAAACTATGGCTACACCTTC. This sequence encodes CASSDSPGQVFGNYGYTF.

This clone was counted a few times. This CDR3 reads CAIRGKGKEEAFF. The CDR3 nucleotides are TGTGCCATCAGGGGAAAGGGGAAGGAGGAAGCTTTCTTT. This sequence joins TRBV10-3 and TRBJ1-1, with a weak D call TRBD1 (5 bases). Trimming left V 6 bases short and J 8 bases short, with 16 bases between. Germline V lookup: CDR1 ENHRY, CDR2 SYGVKD. CDR3 length equals 13 residues.

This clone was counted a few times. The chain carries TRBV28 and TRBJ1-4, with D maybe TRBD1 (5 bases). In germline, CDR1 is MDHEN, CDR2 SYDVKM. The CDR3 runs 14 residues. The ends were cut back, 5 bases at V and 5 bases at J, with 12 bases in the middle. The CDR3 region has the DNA TGTGCCAGCAGTCCAGGGAAACCCAATGAAAAACTGTTTTTT. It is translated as CASSPGKPNEKLFF.

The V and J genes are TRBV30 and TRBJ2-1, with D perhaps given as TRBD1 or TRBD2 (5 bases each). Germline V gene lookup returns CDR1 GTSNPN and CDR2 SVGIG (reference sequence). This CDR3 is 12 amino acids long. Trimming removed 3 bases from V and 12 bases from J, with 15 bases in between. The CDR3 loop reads CAWSRDPRGQFF. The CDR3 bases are TGTGCCTGGAGCCGGGACCCCCGGGGGCAGTTCTTC. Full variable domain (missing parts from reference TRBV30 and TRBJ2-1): SQTIHQWPATLVQPVGSPLSLECTVEGTSNPNLYWYRQAAGRGLQLLFYSVGIGQISSEVPQNLSASRPQDRQFILSSKKLLLSDSGFYLCAWSRDPRGQFFGPGTRLTVL.